This T cell receptor beta chain was identified in a study of cytomegalovirus exposure and HLA in healthy donors. Overall study context: For the roughly 400 genotyped donors, approximately 82% fell within the Caucasian-associated ancestry cluster.

Remarks on this clone: Its matching antigen is unknown.

Points from the study as a whole: Most sequenced TCRs were rare (though some public TCRs occurred in many donors). A previous analysis found most TCR beta V segments productive roughly 87% or roughly 30% of the time.

60 Vbeta and 13 Jbeta primers were used in PCR. Produced via immunoSEQ multiplex PCR; TCRdb's table is partial and in-frame only. The sample shows 110,000 to 150,000 clones, roughly 80% of them seen only once. The specimen sequenced was PBMCs. The TCR comes from a female donor in good health and CMV-seronegative.

The CDR3 loop is CASSYQGQGAYEQYF. CDR3 nucleotides: TGTGCCAGCAGTTACCAGGGACAGGGGGCCTACGAGCAGTACTTC. The chain couples TRBV6-6 to TRBJ2-7, with TRBD1 matching 11 bases. Germline trimming cut 2 bases from V and 2 bases from J; bases unmatched to any gene: 2. The CDR3 length is 15 residues. Germline CDR1 reads MNHNY; CDR2 reads SVGAGI (reference sequence).